This T cell receptor beta chain is from a study of T cells in Graves' hyperthyroidism and ophthalmopathy. Whole-study results and caveats: In the blood, most expanded thyroid clonotypes above 0.001 appeared as well.

About this clonotype: The antigen remains unidentified.

Germline loops: CDR1 DFQATT, CDR2 SNEGSKA (reference sequence). Deletions cut 0 bases from V and 5 bases from J, with 5 bases between. There are 13 residues in the CDR3. From RNA transcripts, TCR beta CDR3 regions were amplified. HTBI primers were the set used in a first-round RT-PCR of the TCR CDR3. TCRdb independently ran MiXCR on the multiplex PCR reads; one entry per CDR3 protein. The table shows around 800,000 distinct CDR3 sequences, with 38% occurring only once. Not enrolled were patients with uncontrolled infection, other autoimmune disease, pregnancy or lactation. Orbital computed tomography and thyroid ultrasound, together with serum TRAb and thyroxine and clinical symptoms, were used for diagnoses. The PBMCs were sourced from fresh peripheral blood (around 9.9 ml).

Sequencing was done on a sample of blood. The chain uses TRBV20-1 and TRBJ2-6; the D is unclear. The sequence was obtained from a man between 18 and 29 years old with Graves' hyperthyroidism. This CDR3 reads CSARDVWANVLTF. In nucleotides, the CDR3 is TGCAGTGCTAGAGATGTGTGGGCCAACGTCCTGACTTTC.